A selection of T cell receptor beta chains follows, all from one sample in a study of cytomegalovirus exposure and HLA in healthy donors. Generated by immunoSEQ multiplex PCR, the TCRdb table keeps only in-frame clones and is missing some. Of about 49,000 clones listed, about 90% are singletons. The sequenced sample was PBMCs. The receptor source for this set is a young man in good health and CMV-seronegative. CDR3s leave out the opening cysteine and the closing phenylalanine or tryptophan. Each record gives: J gene, V gene, CDR3 protein.

j_gene: TRBJ1-2
v_gene: TRBV28
CDR3aa: ASSLSTGTYGYT

j_gene: TRBJ2-1
v_gene: TRBV7-3
CDR3aa: ASSPLAGSYNEQF

j_gene: TRBJ2-7
v_gene: TRBV28
CDR3aa: ASSSRQGNPPYEQY

j_gene: TRBJ2-1
v_gene: TRBV2
CDR3aa: ASSEAGAGGPNEQF

j_gene: TRBJ2-7
v_gene: TRBV7-2
CDR3aa: ASSIPGAYEQY

j_gene: TRBJ2-3
v_gene: TRBV28
CDR3aa: ASSLGGWGNGTDTQY

j_gene: TRBJ2-1
v_gene: TRBV5-4
CDR3aa: ASTVGLAGDTSYNEQF

j_gene: TRBJ2-1
v_gene: TRBV19
CDR3aa: ASTSGRTGEQF

j_gene: TRBJ2-2
v_gene: TRBV5-6
CDR3aa: ASSLGGTGELF

j_gene: TRBJ2-3
v_gene: TRBV5-1
CDR3aa: ASSGGTVRTDTQY

j_gene: TRBJ2-5
v_gene: TRBV11-3
CDR3aa: ASSLGAGLRTQY

j_gene: TRBJ2-4
v_gene: TRBV6-5
CDR3aa: ASTLAVGNIQY

j_gene: TRBJ1-1
v_gene: TRBV13
CDR3aa: ASSPDSTEAF

j_gene: TRBJ1-4
v_gene: TRBV6-4
CDR3aa: ASSDSRGEKLF

j_gene: TRBJ1-3
v_gene: TRBV6-6
CDR3aa: ASLDRADSGNTIY

j_gene: TRBJ2-1
v_gene: TRBV5-5
CDR3aa: ASTAAEQF

j_gene: TRBJ2-7
v_gene: TRBV11-3
CDR3aa: ASSFRTSHEQY

j_gene: TRBJ2-1
v_gene: TRBV5-1
CDR3aa: ASSLRLADNEQF

j_gene: TRBJ2-3
v_gene: TRBV5-1
CDR3aa: ASSFRGSGTADTQY

j_gene: TRBJ2-3
v_gene: TRBV7-9
CDR3aa: ASSLTGNTDTQY

j_gene: TRBJ2-2
v_gene: TRBV7-8
CDR3aa: ASSLISSGELF

j_gene: TRBJ1-1
v_gene: TRBV5-4
CDR3aa: ASSLAVGGNTEAF

j_gene: TRBJ2-7
v_gene: TRBV5-6
CDR3aa: ASSEKGRDKGSYEQY

j_gene: TRBJ2-7
v_gene: TRBV30
CDR3aa: AWSASPTGGGVHEQY

j_gene: TRBJ2-5
v_gene: TRBV5-1
CDR3aa: ASSSGTAQETQY

j_gene: TRBJ2-1
v_gene: TRBV7-2
CDR3aa: ASSLLAYDYNEQF

j_gene: TRBJ1-2
v_gene: TRBV6-6
CDR3aa: ASSYSDRAYGYT

j_gene: TRBJ2-7
v_gene: TRBV27
CDR3aa: ASSYRTSGPYEQY

j_gene: TRBJ2-5
v_gene: TRBV4-3
CDR3aa: ASSQGPGNQETQY

j_gene: TRBJ2-2
v_gene: TRBV4-3
CDR3aa: ASSQDLLDRGFNTGELF

j_gene: TRBJ2-7
v_gene: TRBV12-5
CDR3aa: ASGLVPVEQY

j_gene: TRBJ2-1
v_gene: TRBV19
CDR3aa: ASKRDSSYNEQF

j_gene: TRBJ2-7
v_gene: TRBV11-2
CDR3aa: ASSLGGLAGAT

j_gene: TRBJ2-5
v_gene: TRBV27
CDR3aa: ASSSGTGRETQY

j_gene: TRBJ1-1
v_gene: TRBV29-1
CDR3aa: SVDAGSNTEAF

j_gene: TRBJ2-1
v_gene: TRBV5-1
CDR3aa: ASSSTGTSGNNEQF

j_gene: TRBJ2-1
v_gene: TRBV18
CDR3aa: ASSPDSSSYNEQF

j_gene: TRBJ2-1
v_gene: TRBV5-1
CDR3aa: ASSSLSGGGEQF

j_gene: TRBJ2-6
v_gene: TRBV28
CDR3aa: ASSPTGANVLT

j_gene: TRBJ2-7
v_gene: TRBV28
CDR3aa: ASSQDRGRDSYEQY

j_gene: TRBJ1-4
v_gene: TRBV6-4
CDR3aa: ASSDQQGDEKLF

j_gene: TRBJ2-5
v_gene: TRBV5-6
CDR3aa: ASSRRTSGNRGPRETQY

j_gene: TRBJ2-1
v_gene: TRBV19
CDR3aa: ASSPGLAGNNEQF

j_gene: TRBJ2-1
v_gene: TRBV6-1
CDR3aa: ASSGTSGTREEQF

j_gene: TRBJ2-1
v_gene: TRBV6-4
CDR3aa: ASSEGGGRVSNEQF

j_gene: TRBJ2-5
v_gene: TRBV6-4
CDR3aa: ASSPLAGEGETQY

j_gene: TRBJ1-2
v_gene: TRBV9
CDR3aa: ASSAGTGPYGYT

j_gene: TRBJ1-2
v_gene: TRBV30
CDR3aa: AEGRGTNYGYT

j_gene: TRBJ2-1
v_gene: TRBV29-1
CDR3aa: SVELAGAIEQF

j_gene: TRBJ2-7
v_gene: TRBV4-3
CDR3aa: ASSPGWGQGGSEQY

j_gene: TRBJ1-4
v_gene: TRBV9
CDR3aa: ASSVGPANEKLF

j_gene: TRBJ2-2
v_gene: TRBV5-1
CDR3aa: ASSLEPGNTGELF